This TCR beta chain is drawn from a study of Ad26.COV2.S vaccination and SARS-CoV-2 variants. Study-wide background: The vaccine Ad26.COV2.S was put into the muscle once, or twice with 56 days between.

Worth noting for this clone: Its antigen remains unidentified.

Study findings and constraints: Substantial breadth was reportedly displayed by spike-specific CD8+ and CD4+ T cell responses after vaccination. Researchers cautioned that TCR breadth and depth analyses may have underestimated total T cell responses. Measurement of non-spike TCR breadth gave similar results in vaccine and placebo recipients.

The CDR3 is 15 residues long. Germline CDR1 is MNHEY and CDR2 is SVGAGI. V dropped 0 bases and J dropped 2 bases, with 10 bases sitting between them. Treatment: 19 received Ad26.COV2.S at low or high dose, single or two shots; roughly five received placebo; per-sample allocation not given. Day 63 following the first vaccine or placebo injection was when the samples were taken. The protocol was immunoSEQ multiplex PCR, while the TCRdb copy is restricted to in-frame clones and leaves out a portion. This sample carries more than 350,000 clones, around 90% of them seen once, and the ten largest clones take 10% to 15%.

The sequence derives from a person aged 18-60 years who received the Ad26.COV2.S COVID-19 vaccine or a placebo. The sequenced sample was peripheral blood, obtained in a trial of Ad26.COV2.S vaccine versus placebo. The J gene is TRBJ1-1, the V gene TRBV6-5, with D possibly matching TRBD1 (6 bases). As DNA, the CDR3 is TGTGCCAGCAGTTACTCGGGGACATTCAACACTGAAGCTTTCTTT. Translated: CASSYSGTFNTEAFF.